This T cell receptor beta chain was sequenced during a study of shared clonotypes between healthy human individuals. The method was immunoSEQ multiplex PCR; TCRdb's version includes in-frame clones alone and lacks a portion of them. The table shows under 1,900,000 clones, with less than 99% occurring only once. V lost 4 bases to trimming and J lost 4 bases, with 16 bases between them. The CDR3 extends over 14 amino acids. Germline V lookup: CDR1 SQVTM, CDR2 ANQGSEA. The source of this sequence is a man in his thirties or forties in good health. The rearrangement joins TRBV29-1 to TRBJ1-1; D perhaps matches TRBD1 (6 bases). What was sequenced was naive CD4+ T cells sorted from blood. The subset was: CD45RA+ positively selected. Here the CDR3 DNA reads TGCAGCGTTGTTAGGGGGGCCGAGAGCACTGAAGCTTTCTTT. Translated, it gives CSVVRGAESTEAFF.